The 9 T cell receptor beta chains below come from one sample, sequenced in a study of OX40 agonist ivuxolimab in advanced cancers. Assay used: immunoSEQ multiplex PCR; TCRdb lists only in-frame clones, some missing. Among 60,000 or so clones listed, approximately 84% were seen once. The source material was CD4+ or CD8+ T cells sorted from blood, sampled in a trial of the OX40 agonist ivuxolimab. The source is an adult with an advanced solid tumor such as melanoma, head and neck, liver or kidney cancer.

This clone was recorded only once. V gene TRBV7-2 combines with J gene TRBJ2-5, with 8 bases fitting TRBD2. V was pared by 2 bases and J by 3 bases, with 8 bases of the junction left unmatched. The germline V gene encodes CDR1 SGHTA and CDR2 FQGNSA. The CDR3 runs to 16 residues. DNA for the CDR3: TGTGCCAGCAGCTTATCAATCGGAGCGGGAGAAGAGACCCAGTACTTC. Protein sequence: CASSLSIGAGEETQYF.

The chain recombines TRBV7-8 with TRBJ1-6; tentatively, D is TRBD1 (5 bases). The CDR3 runs to 14 residues. V was shortened by 10 bases and J by 9 bases, with 19 bases between the two germline ends. CDR1 SGHVS and CDR2 FQNEAQ come from the germline V gene. CDR3: CATCRGTLSSPLHF. The CDR3 DNA is TGTGCCACCTGTCGAGGGACGTTGAGTTCACCCCTCCACTTT.

This clone is a singleton in its sample. The V and J genes are TRBV28 and TRBJ2-7, with a weak D call TRBD2 (5 bases). Germline lookup yields CDR1 MDHEN and CDR2 SYDVKM. Trimming cost V 5 bases and J 2 bases, with 10 bases left between them. The CDR3 is made up of 13 amino acids. CDR3: CASSIPGTYEQYF. The CDR3 DNA is TGTGCCAGCAGTATACCCGGGACCTACGAGCAGTACTTC.

With regard to this clone: Sequence at one end of the junction differs from germline and may be a read error. The chain recombines TRBV5-4 with TRBJ2-7; unclear D gene. This CDR3 region has 13 residues. Per the germline V gene, CDR1 is SGHNT and CDR2 is YYREEE (reference sequence). CDR3 loop: CASRRRTLYEQYF. The CDR3 nucleotides are TGCGCCAGCAGAAGACGGACCCTTTACGAGCAGTACTTC.

This clone turned up a few times. The chain is built from TRBV4-1 and TRBJ2-7; 7 nucleotides agree with TRBD2. V was pared by 6 bases and J by 3 bases, with 11 bases of the junction left unmatched. Germline V gene sequence: CDR1 MGHRA, CDR2 YSYEKL. The CDR3 runs to 15 residues. The DNA for the CDR3 is TGCGCCAGCAGTCGTTCCGGGACTACTATCTACGAGCAGTACTTC. Amino acid sequence: CASSRSGTTIYEQYF.

J is TRBJ2-7 and V is TRBV7-9; D uncertain. The CDR3 runs to 15 residues. Trimming left V 1 base short and J 5 bases short, with 15 bases between. Per the germline V gene, CDR1 is SEHNR and CDR2 is FQNEAQ (reference sequence). CDR3 loop: CASSLEGNTYHEQYF. The CDR3 DNA follows: TGTGCCAGCAGCTTAGAAGGGAATACCTATCACGAGCAGTACTTC.

This clone was picked up a small number of times. This chain links TRBV4-2 with TRBJ2-5; D unresolved. The CDR3 spans 18 residues. Germline lookup yields CDR1 LGHNA and CDR2 YNFKEQ. Deletions cut 2 bases from V and 2 bases from J, with 21 bases between. CDR3 region: CASSQRSPSGEDQETQYF. CDR3 DNA sequence: TGTGCCAGCAGCCAAAGGTCACCCTCAGGAGAAGATCAAGAGACCCAGTACTTC.

The chain couples TRBV7-9 to TRBJ2-3; D is ambiguous. Trimming removed 5 bases at V and 0 bases at J, with 18 bases between. CDR3 length: 17 residues. CDR1 SEHNR and CDR2 FQNEAQ come from the germline V gene (reference sequence). For the CDR3, the DNA is TGTGCCAGCAGCCCGGACCCCGCAAGAAGTAGCACAGATACGCAGTATTTT. Protein product: CASSPDPARSSTDTQYF.

The chain combines TRBV7-2 with TRBJ2-7, with D possibly being TRBD1 (6 bases). With 5 bases removed from V and 0 bases from J, the gap between germline ends came to 11 bases. CDR1 is SGHTA, CDR2 FQGNSA, per germline. The CDR3 sequence is 14 residues long. The CDR3 loop reads CASSGGGTSYEQYF. The CDR3 DNA is TGTGCCAGCAGCGGGGGCGGAACCTCCTACGAGCAGTACTTC.